This entry lists 7 T cell receptor beta chains sequenced from one sample in a study of blood T cell repertoires in COVID-19 (TCRdb year 2020). Library prep was done by the immunoSEQ multiplex PCR assay. In its TCRdb copy, this immuneACCESS table keeps in-frame sequences only and misses some clones. Where compared with another copy, unresolved V genes explain less than half of these, and the others have no known cause. Here the sample has tens of thousands of clones; 76% occur a single time. Clones ranked in the top ten supply approximately 6.8% of the sample. Sequencing was done on a sample of peripheral blood. These receptors all come from a woman in her forties or fifties with active or convalescent COVID-19.

This chain uses TRBV18 with TRBJ1-1, with a tentative D call TRBD1 (5 bases). V lost 4 bases and J lost 4, with 10 bases in between. The CDR3 has 13 residues. Germline V lookup: CDR1 KGHSH, CDR2 LQKENI. For the CDR3, the DNA is TGTGCCAGCTCACTTGTTAGGGGCACTGAAGCTTTCTTT. Translation gives CASSLVRGTEAFF.

This sequence joins TRBV30 and TRBJ2-5; no reliable D call. Germline values: CDR1 GTSNPN, CDR2 SVGIG (reference sequence). This CDR3 is 12 amino acids long. Trimming took 3 bases from V and 1 from J, leaving 6 bases between them. The CDR3 DNA reads as TGTGCCTGGAGCGGAGCCCAAGAGACCCAGTACTTC. Its protein is CAWSGAQETQYF. The full variable domain, rest sourced from reference TRBV30 and TRBJ2-5, is SQTIHQWPATLVQPVGSPLSLECTVEGTSNPNLYWYRQAAGRGLQLLFYSVGIGQISSEVPQNLSASRPQDRQFILSSKKLLLSDSGFYLCAWSGAQETQYFGPGTRLLVL.

The chain recombines TRBV4-3 with TRBJ2-5, with 8 bases fitting TRBD1. This CDR3 has 15 amino acids. Germline V gene data show CDR1 as LGHNA and CDR2 as YSLEER. V lost 3 bases to trimming and J lost 5 bases; unmatched junction nucleotides: 8. This CDR3 reads CASSQTQGAGETQYF. CDR3 coding DNA: TGCGCCAGCAGCCAGACGCAGGGGGCAGGTGAGACCCAGTACTTC.

This rearrangement joins TRBV6-5 to TRBJ2-6; perhaps TRBD1 as D (6 bases). The CDR3 spans 14 residues. Looked up from germline, CDR1 is MNHEY and CDR2 is SVGAGI. Trimming removed 6 bases from V and 4 bases from J, with 10 bases in between. In DNA, the CDR3 is TGTGCCAGCAGCACAGGGCGCGGGGCCAACGTCCTGACTTTC. This encodes CASSTGRGANVLTF.

V gene TRBV30 combines with J gene TRBJ2-3; D is ambiguous. Trimming took 0 bases from V and 1 from J, leaving 11 bases between them. The length of the CDR3 is 15 residues. Per the germline V gene, CDR1 is GTSNPN and CDR2 is SVGIG (reference sequence). The CDR3 reads CAWSVSASGTDTQYF. CDR3 in DNA: TGTGCCTGGAGTGTATCTGCGTCTGGCACAGATACGCAGTATTTT.

The chain joins TRBV7-2 to TRBJ2-7; TRBD2 matches 7 bases. The trim removed 8 bases at V and 1 base at J, leaving 11 bases unmatched. The germline V gene encodes CDR1 SGHTA and CDR2 FQGNSA. This CDR3 has 15 residues. CDR3 loop: CASSHGASGSYEQYF. DNA of the CDR3: TGTGCCAGCTCCCATGGGGCTAGCGGTTCCTACGAGCAGTACTTC.

This clone was found a few times. The chain joins TRBV6-1 to TRBJ2-5; possibly TRBD2 for D (6 bases). The germline V and J ends were trimmed by 3 bases and 2 bases, with 10 bases remaining between them. Looked up from germline, CDR1 is MNHNS and CDR2 is SASEGT. The CDR3 is made up of 14 amino acids. The chain's CDR3 is CASSESSGQETQYF. CDR3 nucleotide sequence: TGTGCCAGCAGTGAGTCCAGCGGGCAAGAGACCCAGTACTTC.